Below, 16 T cell receptor beta chains from the same sample are listed, as sequenced in a study of Ad26.COV2.S vaccination and SARS-CoV-2 variants (dated by TCRdb to the early 2020s). In the paper's terms, the treatment or condition label means: 15 to 20 received Ad26.COV2.S at low or high dose, single or two shots; a few received placebo; per-sample allocation not given. For vaccine and placebo recipients, the sequenced repertoires came from samples collected on day 63 after the first injection. Library method: the immunoSEQ multiplex PCR assay. TCRdb limited this immuneACCESS table to in-frame rearrangements with V and J called. A share of clones is missing; checked studies link under half to unresolved V genes, and the rest is unexplained. The sample profile shows about 400,000 clones; about 91% of them were found once. The ten top clones hold around 1.8% of the sample. This material consisted of peripheral blood, taken in a trial of Ad26.COV2.S vaccine versus placebo. Receptor source: a person aged 18-65 years who received the Ad26.COV2.S COVID-19 vaccine or a placebo.

V usage is TRBV12-3 or TRBV12-4 and J usage is TRBJ2-1, with D possibly being TRBD2 (5 bases). Deletions cut 5 bases from V and 8 bases from J, with 13 bases between. CDR3 length: 13 amino acids. The CDR3 spells CASSLLARDEQFF. In nucleotides, the CDR3 is TGTGCCAGCAGTCTATTAGCGAGGGATGAGCAGTTCTTC.

V and J are TRBV4-1 and TRBJ2-3; weak D call: TRBD1 (5 bases). The CDR3 is 16 residues long. Trimming took off 2 bases at V and 2 bases at J, with 14 bases between the two ends. Germline CDR1 is MGHRA and CDR2 is YSYEKL. CDR3 amino acids: CASSQPTVTNTDTQYF. In nucleotides, the CDR3 is TGCGCCAGCAGCCAACCGACAGTCACGAACACAGATACGCAGTATTTT.

The chain combines TRBV2 with TRBJ1-5; D might be TRBD1 (6 bases). Trimming pared 7 bases from V and 0 bases from J, leaving 13 bases between. This CDR3 region has 15 residues. Germline V lookup: CDR1 SNHLY, CDR2 FYNNEI. The CDR3 DNA sequence: TGTGCCAGCATTGGGGACACAGCTAGCAATCAGCCCCAGCATTTT. This codes for CASIGDTASNQPQHF. The variable domain in full, with the rest retrieved from reference TRBV2 and TRBJ1-5, is EPEVTQTPSHQVTQMGQEVILRCVPISNHLYFYWYRQILGQKVEFLVSFYNNEISEKSEIFDDQFSVERPDGSNFTLKIRSTKLEDSAMYFCASIGDTASNQPQHFGDGTRLSIL.

The gene calls are TRBV4-2 and TRBJ2-2; D remains ambiguous. Germline-derived CDR1 and CDR2 are LGHNA and YNFKEQ. The germline V and J ends were trimmed by 0 bases and 1 base, with 3 bases remaining between them. CDR3 size: 14 residues. CDR3 in DNA: TGTGCCAGCAGCCAAGACCAGAACACCGGGGAGCTGTTTTTT. Its protein product is CASSQDQNTGELFF.

The V and J genes are TRBV28 and TRBJ1-5; 11 bases match TRBD1. V lost 6 bases, J lost 8 bases, and 6 bases stayed unmatched. Germline CDR1 and CDR2: MDHEN and SYDVKM. This CDR3 comprises 14 residues. The CDR3 nucleotides read TGTGCCAGCAGCTGGGGACAGGGGGGAAAGCCCCAGCATTTT. This gives the protein CASSWGQGGKPQHF.

The chain couples TRBV5-1 to TRBJ2-2; a possible D gene is TRBD1 (6 bases). The CDR3 sequence is 15 residues long. Looked up from germline, CDR1 is SGHRS and CDR2 is YFSETQ. Trimming took 2 bases from V and 0 from J, leaving 8 bases between them. CDR3 protein: CASSLQGSNTGELFF. The CDR3 DNA reads TGCGCCAGCAGCTTACAGGGTTCGAACACCGGGGAGCTGTTTTTT. The complete variable domain, with remaining parts taken from reference TRBV5-1 and TRBJ2-2, reads KAGVTQTPRYLIKTRGQQVTLSCSPISGHRSVSWYQQTPGQGLQFLFEYFSETQRNKGNFPGRFSGRQFSNSRSEMNVSTLELGDSALYLCASSLQGSNTGELFFGEGSRLTVL.

Written as DNA, the CDR3 is TGCAGTGCTAGTTTCCGAGAGGTCGAGCAGTACTTC. Translating gives CSASFREVEQYF. The chain couples TRBV20-1 to TRBJ2-7; D is unresolved. The CDR3 extends over 12 amino acids. V was pared by 3 bases and J by 6 bases, with 12 bases between. Per germline, CDR1 DFQATT and CDR2 SNEGSKA (reference sequence).

The V gene is TRBV11-2, the J gene TRBJ2-2; no definite D call. The V and J ends lost 0 bases and 7 bases respectively, with 6 bases between them. Germline CDR1 SGHAT, CDR2 FQNNGV. This CDR3 is 13 amino acids long. The CDR3 sequence is CASSLDYGGELFF. CDR3 DNA: TGTGCCAGCAGCTTAGACTATGGCGGGGAGCTGTTTTTT. The entire variable domain, with the rest obtained from reference TRBV11-2 and TRBJ2-2, is as follows: EAGVAQSPRYKIIEKRQSVAFWCNPISGHATLYWYQQILGQGPKLLIQFQNNGVVDDSQLPKDRFSAERLKGVDSTLKIQPAKLEDSAVYLCASSLDYGGELFFGEGSRLTVL.

This chain uses TRBV9 with TRBJ2-3; the match to TRBD2 covers 11 bases. This CDR3 is 17 amino acids long. The J segment lost 6 bases and the V segment lost 3 bases, leaving 12 bases of the junction unmatched. Germline V gives CDR1 SGDLS, CDR2 YYNGEE. CDR3 in amino acids: CASSGSLAGGPGDTQYF. In nucleotides, the CDR3 is TGTGCCAGCAGCGGTTCTTTAGCGGGAGGGCCGGGGGATACGCAGTATTTT.

This clone has only one observation. This rearrangement joins TRBV4-1 to TRBJ2-3; 9 bases agree with TRBD1. This CDR3 has 16 residues. The trim removed 4 bases at V and 5 bases at J, leaving 10 bases unmatched. Germline-derived CDR1 and CDR2 are MGHRA and YSYEKL. The CDR3 DNA follows: TGCGCCAGCAGCCCCTTTGGACAGGGGTTTTTAGATACGCAGTATTTT. Protein sequence: CASSPFGQGFLDTQYF.

The table lists this clone with a count of one. The rearrangement joins TRBV28 to TRBJ1-2, with 7 bases that match TRBD1. Germline loops: CDR1 MDHEN, CDR2 SYDVKM. Trimming cost V 3 bases and J 4 bases; bases outside gene matches: 5. CDR3 length: 14 residues. The CDR3 bases are TGTGCCAGCAGTTTCGGGGGACAGAGCTATGGCTACACCTTC. Encoded protein: CASSFGGQSYGYTF.

CDR3 amino acids: CASSGPPQDSPLHF. In DNA form, the CDR3 reads TGTGCCAGTTCCGGGCCCCCCCAGGATTCACCCCTCCACTTT. The J gene is TRBJ1-6, the V gene TRBV19; no reliable D call. This CDR3 is 14 amino acids long. CDR1 and CDR2 from the germline V gene are LNHDA and SQIVND (reference sequence). With 8 bases removed from V and 8 bases from J, the gap between germline ends came to 16 bases.

The rearrangement links TRBV28 to TRBJ1-1; D is unclear. The CDR3 contains 12 residues. Trimming shortened V by 6 bases and J by 5 bases, and 10 bases separated the two germline ends. Germline V gene sequence: CDR1 MDHEN, CDR2 SYDVKM. CDR3 region: CASSPDWTEAFF. The CDR3 coding sequence is TGTGCCAGCAGCCCCGATTGGACTGAAGCTTTCTTT.

The chain carries TRBV7-2 and TRBJ2-2, with 13 bases aligning to TRBD2. The CDR3 has 18 amino acids. V lost 5 bases and J lost 0; bases outside the gene matches: 6. CDR1 is SGHTA and CDR2 is FQGNSA in the germline V gene. The CDR3 loop is CASSPTTSGRPNTGELFF. Here the CDR3 DNA reads TGTGCCAGCAGCCCGACGACTAGCGGGAGGCCGAACACCGGGGAGCTGTTTTTT. Using reference TRBV7-2 and TRBJ2-2 for the parts outside the CDR3, the full variable domain is GAGVSQSPSNKVTEKGKDVELRCDPISGHTALYWYRQSLGQGLEFLIYFQGNSAPDKSGLPSDRFSAERTGGSVSTLTIQRTQQEDSAVYLCASSPTTSGRPNTGELFFGEGSRLTVL.

This chain links TRBV24-1 with TRBJ2-7; D not resolved. Trimming removed 1 base from V and 2 bases from J, with 2 bases in between. The germline V gene has CDR1 KGHDR and CDR2 SFDVKD. This CDR3 comprises 12 residues. The CDR3 sequence is CATSDFPYEQYF. The DNA for the CDR3 is TGTGCCACCAGTGATTTCCCCTACGAGCAGTACTTC.

The chain couples TRBV18 to TRBJ1-2; D unresolved. The CDR3 length is 13 residues. CDR1 is KGHSH, CDR2 LQKENI, per germline. With 4 bases removed from V and 4 bases from J, the gap between germline ends came to 10 bases. The CDR3 reads CASSQGISYGYTF. Written as DNA, the CDR3 is TGTGCCAGCTCACAGGGTATCTCCTATGGCTACACCTTC.